This T cell receptor (beta chain) was recovered during a study of shared clonotypes between healthy human individuals. Study observations and caveats: Collection of samples was limited to blood; tissue repertoires likely differ. Though the depth was large, rarefaction showed that sorted-subset sequencing was incomplete.

Germline values: CDR1 SEHNR, CDR2 FQNEAQ (reference sequence). The CDR3 extends over 16 amino acids. Trimming pared 3 bases from V and 5 bases from J, leaving 20 bases between. Details on this clone: Antigen specificity is unknown.

Clones were sequenced by immunoSEQ multiplex PCR, and TCRdb holds only the in-frame ones, with some missing. The sample shows millions of clones, around nine tenths of them seen only once. The V call is TRBV7-9, the J call TRBJ2-7, with D possibly being TRBD1 (5 bases). The sequence was collected from a man between 18 and 29 years old in good health. The sample was naive CD4+ T cells sorted from blood. As for subset: CD45RA+ positively selected. CDR3 region: CASSLGLMGSLNEQYF. The CDR3 DNA follows: TGTGCCAGCAGCTTGGGGCTTATGGGCAGTCTCAACGAGCAGTACTTC.